Following are 15 T cell receptor beta chains from one sample sequenced in a study of cytomegalovirus exposure and HLA in healthy donors. The PCR contained 60 Vbeta and 13 Jbeta primers. Sequenced by immunoSEQ multiplex PCR; TCRdb stores in-frame clones only, minus some. Of approximately 150,000 clones in the sample, around 90% were seen once. The sequenced material came from PBMCs. These receptors originate from a woman aged 40 to 55 in good health and CMV-seronegative.

The chain joins TRBV4-2 to TRBJ2-7, with D maybe TRBD2 (6 bases). V dropped 4 bases and J dropped 0 bases, with 10 bases sitting between them. This CDR3 is 14 amino acids long. CDR1 LGHNA and CDR2 YNFKEQ come from the germline V gene. The CDR3: CASSREEFSYEQYF. The CDR3 region has the DNA TGTGCCAGCAGCCGGGAGGAATTCTCCTACGAGCAGTACTTC.

The CDR3 DNA reads TGTGCCACCAAAGAAGGACTAGCGGATGCGGAGACCCAGTACTTC. It encodes CATKEGLADAETQYF. The genes are TRBV27 and TRBJ2-5, with TRBD2 matching 10 bases. V lost 10 bases, J lost 5 bases, and 13 bases stayed unmatched. Germline V gives CDR1 MNHEY, CDR2 SMNVEV (reference sequence). The CDR3 loop spans 15 amino acids.

The chain joins TRBV7-9 to TRBJ1-2; 7 bases agree with TRBD1. The CDR3 covers 13 residues. Germline CDR1 and CDR2: SEHNR and FQNEAQ (reference sequence). The V gene end was trimmed by 5 bases and the J gene end by 4 bases; junction bases not matched to a gene: 4. The CDR3 DNA is TGTGCCAGCAGCCCGGACAGGAGCTATGGCTACACCTTC. Translation: CASSPDRSYGYTF.

This sequence joins TRBV2 and TRBJ2-5; 11 bases align to TRBD2. The CDR3 spans 14 residues. The germline CDR1 and CDR2 sequences are SNHLY and FYNNEI. V lost 6 bases, J lost 4 bases, and 4 bases stayed unmatched. Here the CDR3 DNA reads TGTGCCAGCAGGCGTACTAGCGGGAGAGAGACCCAGTACTTC. This encodes CASRRTSGRETQYF.

The chain is built from TRBV7-8 and TRBJ1-1; 8 bases align to TRBD1. The CDR3 contains 16 residues. Germline trimming cut 4 bases from V and 0 bases from J; bases unmatched to any gene: 7. Per the germline V gene, CDR1 is SGHVS and CDR2 is FQNEAQ. The CDR3 DNA reads TGTGCCAGCAGCTCCGGACAGGGCCTGCTGAACACTGAAGCTTTCTTT. Translation gives CASSSGQGLLNTEAFF.

CDR3 nucleotide sequence: TGTGCCAGCAGCCGCGGACAGGGAGGGCAGCCCCAGCATTTT. Translation: CASSRGQGGQPQHF. This chain links TRBV7-3 with TRBJ1-5; 8 positions agree with TRBD1. Germline trimming cut 5 bases from V and 7 bases from J; bases unmatched to any gene: 7. The CDR3 spans 14 residues. Germline assignment: CDR1 SGHTA and CDR2 FQGTGA.

The genes are TRBV5-4 and TRBJ2-3; 10 nucleotides agree with TRBD1. With V trimmed by 4 bases and J by 6 bases, 8 bases remained unmatched. CDR3 length equals 15 residues. Germline CDR1 reads SGHNT; CDR2 reads YYREEE (reference sequence). The CDR3 reads CASSRQGAVWDTQYF. CDR3 bases: TGTGCCAGCAGCCGACAGGGGGCTGTATGGGATACGCAGTATTTT.

The table lists this clone with a count of one. The chain has TRBV2 and TRBJ2-1; D unresolved. This CDR3 is built from 15 residues. Trimming removed 1 base at V and 0 bases at J, with 7 bases between. The germline V gene has CDR1 SNHLY and CDR2 FYNNEI. CDR3 sequence: CASSEDSYSYNEQFF. Written as DNA, the CDR3 is TGTGCCAGCAGTGAAGACTCCTACTCCTACAATGAGCAGTTCTTC. The whole variable domain, remainder taken from reference TRBV2 and TRBJ2-1, is EPEVTQTPSHQVTQMGQEVILRCVPISNHLYFYWYRQILGQKVEFLVSFYNNEISEKSEIFDDQFSVERPDGSNFTLKIRSTKLEDSAMYFCASSEDSYSYNEQFFGPGTRLTVL.

The chain couples TRBV7-9 to TRBJ1-3; no clear D. The CDR3 is 11 amino acids. Germline V gives CDR1 SEHNR, CDR2 FQNEAQ (reference sequence). V was shortened by 3 bases and J by 7 bases, with 4 bases between the two germline ends. The CDR3 coding sequence is TGTGCCAGCAGCTTGGAGAACACCATATATTTT. It is translated as CASSLENTIYF.

V is TRBV10-3 and J is TRBJ2-2; no definite D call. This CDR3 is built from 13 residues. V gave up 6 bases and J gave up 3 bases, with 8 bases separating them. The germline gives CDR1 ENHRY, CDR2 SYGVKD. CDR3 sequence reads: CAIRQWDTGELFF. In DNA form, the CDR3 reads TGTGCCATCAGACAGTGGGACACCGGGGAGCTGTTTTTT.

The DNA of the CDR3 is TGTGCCACTCGACTAGCGGGCTACGAGCAGTACTTC. Translated, it gives CATRLAGYEQYF. J is TRBJ2-7 and V is TRBV2; 10 bases line up with TRBD2. CDR1 and CDR2 from the germline V gene are SNHLY and FYNNEI. J was trimmed by 3 bases and V by 10 bases; bases with no gene match: 3. CDR3 size: 12 residues.

DNA of the CDR3: TGTGCCAGCAGCTTGGCGGGCTCGGAGGTCTACGAGCAGTACTTC. Its translation: CASSLAGSEVYEQYF. This chain uses TRBV5-4 with TRBJ2-7; the D gene is possibly TRBD2 (5 bases). Trimming cost V 0 bases and J 3 bases, with 13 bases left between them. Germline V gene sequence: CDR1 SGHNT, CDR2 YYREEE (reference sequence). The CDR3 length is 15 residues.

The CDR3 sequence is CATNPNGGNEQFF. Here the CDR3 DNA reads TGTGCCACCAATCCCAACGGGGGCAATGAGCAGTTCTTC. The V gene is TRBV27, the J gene TRBJ2-1; TRBD2 is a possible D gene (6 bases). The CDR3 loop spans 13 amino acids. Per the germline V gene, CDR1 is MNHEY and CDR2 is SMNVEV (reference sequence). Trimming removed 10 bases from V and 6 bases from J, with 16 bases in between.

The V gene is TRBV5-5, the J gene TRBJ2-7, with 9 bases lining up with TRBD1. Germline V gene lookup returns CDR1 SGHKS and CDR2 YYEKEE (reference sequence). The CDR3 runs to 15 residues. The J segment lost 1 base and the V segment lost 3 bases, leaving 5 bases of the junction unmatched. CDR3 protein: CASSSPGQGSYEQYF. The CDR3 DNA reads TGTGCCAGCAGCTCCCCAGGACAGGGGTCCTACGAGCAGTACTTC.

The J gene is TRBJ2-6, the V gene TRBV11-2; no clear D. The germline gives CDR1 SGHAT, CDR2 FQNNGV. CDR3 length equals 16 residues. V was pared by 2 bases and J by 1 base, with 9 bases between. The CDR3 coding sequence is TGTGCCAGCAGCTTAACGCACGGGTCTGGGGCCAACGTCCTGACTTTC. It is translated as CASSLTHGSGANVLTF. Supplemented by reference TRBV11-2 and TRBJ2-6, the full variable domain reads EAGVAQSPRYKIIEKRQSVAFWCNPISGHATLYWYQQILGQGPKLLIQFQNNGVVDDSQLPKDRFSAERLKGVDSTLKIQPAKLEDSAVYLCASSLTHGSGANVLTFGAGSRLTVL.